What follows are 16 T cell receptor beta chains derived from one specimen sequenced in a study of Graves' ophthalmopathy and Graves' hyperthyroidism. Amplifying from RNA transcripts, the study obtained TCR beta CDR3 regions. The library came from an HTBI-primed first-round RT-PCR and a second-round multiplex PCR. TCRdb itself ran the multiplex PCR reads through MiXCR, one entry per CDR3 protein. There are some 350,000 distinct CDR3 sequences in the sample; 17% occur only once, and roughly 2.3% lies in the top ten. The source material was peripheral blood. These TCRs come from an adult woman with stable Graves' hyperthyroidism.

Concerning this clonotype itself: An end of the junction differs from the germline gene, which may be a read error. The chain has TRBV24-1 and TRBJ2-5, with 7 bases fitting TRBD1. CDR1 and CDR2 (germline): KGHDR, SFDVKD. This CDR3 spans 15 amino acids. Written as DNA, the CDR3 is TGTGCCACCAGTGACGTGACGAGGGGGCAAGGGACCCAGTACTTC. This sequence encodes CATSDVTRGQGTQYF.

The chain has TRBV10-3 and TRBJ1-3; D unresolved. The CDR3 spans 13 residues. Germline CDR1 reads ENHRY; CDR2 reads SYGVKD. V lost 6 bases and J lost 2, with 8 bases in between. Here the CDR3 reads CAIRSQPGNTIYF. The CDR3 coding sequence is TGTGCCATCAGATCACAGCCTGGAAACACCATATATTTT.

Comments on this clonotype: Sequence at one end of the junction differs from germline and may be a read error. The V call is TRBV20-1, the J call TRBJ2-7; D is perhaps TRBD2 (5 bases). CDR3 length equals 18 residues. CDR1 is DFQATT, CDR2 SNEGSKA, per germline (reference sequence). In nucleotides, the CDR3 is TGCAGTGCTAGAGCCGGGCCTCCTCGGGCTAGCATATCCTTCGAGCAGTACTTC. The encoded protein is CSARAGPPRASISFEQYF.

This clonotype was seen many times. The chain recombines TRBV5-1 with TRBJ1-3, with a possible D match to TRBD1 (5 bases). Looked up from germline, CDR1 is SGHRS and CDR2 is YFSETQ. Trimming took 0 bases from V and 3 from J, leaving 7 bases between them. This CDR3 spans 14 amino acids. CDR3 in DNA: TGCGCCAGCAGCTTGGAGGGACGTGGAAACACCATATATTTT. It codes for CASSLEGRGNTIYF.

At least ten counts were recorded for this clonotype. The V gene is TRBV7-9, the J gene TRBJ2-2, with 7 bases matching TRBD1. Germline values: CDR1 SEHNR, CDR2 FQNEAQ (reference sequence). The CDR3 has 15 amino acids. J lost 0 bases, V lost 5 bases, and 3 bases had no gene match. CDR3 in DNA: TGTGCCAGCAGCCAACAGGGGACGAACACCGGGGAGCTGTTTTTT. Amino acid sequence: CASSQQGTNTGELFF. The complete variable domain, with remaining parts taken from reference TRBV7-9 and TRBJ2-2, reads DTGVSQNPRHKITKRGQNVTFRCDPISEHNRLYWYRQTLGQGPEFLTYFQNEAQLEKSRLLSDRFSAERPKGSFSTLEIQRTEQGDSAMYLCASSQQGTNTGELFFGEGSRLTVL.

In this sample, this clonotype turned up many times. The V call is TRBV6-5, the J call TRBJ1-2; D is perhaps TRBD1 (6 bases). V was clipped by 2 bases and J by 2 bases, with 15 bases between them. The CDR3 length is 16 residues. Germline V gene data show CDR1 as MNHEY and CDR2 as SVGAGI. The CDR3: CASSYGSGGQNYGYTF. The CDR3 DNA follows: TGTGCCAGCAGTTACGGGAGCGGGGGGCAAAACTATGGCTACACCTTC.

This clonotype was picked up many times. This chain connects TRBV12-3 or TRBV12-4 to TRBJ1-5, with unresolved D. The CDR3 totals 14 residues. V lost 1 base and J lost 2, with 6 bases in between. CDR3 DNA sequence: TGTGCCAGCAGTTTAGTGGGCGGCAATCAGCCCCAGCATTTT. This sequence encodes CASSLVGGNQPQHF.

This clonotype appeared many times. The gene calls are TRBV20-1 and TRBJ2-7, with D perhaps TRBD1 (5 bases). V was clipped by 2 bases and J by 7 bases, with 18 bases between them. The CDR3 runs to 14 residues. Looked up from germline, CDR1 is DFQATT and CDR2 is SNEGSKA (reference sequence). CDR3 in DNA: TGCAGTGCTAGACCCCCCCAGGGCCGTAGTGAGCAGTACTTC. It yields the protein CSARPPQGRSEQYF.

This clonotype was counted many times. The chain uses TRBV20-1 and TRBJ2-7; D gene unclear. CDR3 length: 13 residues. V lost 1 base, J lost 9 bases, and 16 bases lay in between. Per germline, CDR1 DFQATT and CDR2 SNEGSKA (reference sequence). The chain's CDR3 is CSARATTRQGQYF. CDR3 DNA: TGCAGTGCTAGAGCCACAACGCGACAAGGGCAGTACTTC.

At least ten counts were recorded for this clonotype. This chain joins TRBV24-1 and TRBJ1-2; TRBD1 matches at 9 bases. CDR1 and CDR2 from the germline V gene are KGHDR and SFDVKD. The CDR3 totals 16 residues. Germline trimming cut 3 bases from V and 6 bases from J; bases unmatched to any gene: 10. The DNA for the CDR3 is TGTGCCACCAGTGATCCTACCACAGGGGGCCTGAATGGCTACACCTTC. This codes for CATSDPTTGGLNGYTF.

V is TRBV4-1 and J is TRBJ1-1; maybe TRBD1 (5 bases). Germline V gene sequence: CDR1 MGHRA, CDR2 YSYEKL. The CDR3 has 14 residues. Trimming removed 4 bases from V and 0 bases from J, with 9 bases in between. This CDR3 is CASSRGRLNTEAFF. In DNA, the CDR3 is TGCGCCAGCAGCCGGGGACGGCTGAACACTGAAGCTTTCTTT.

To note about this clonotype: Being one base from a much bigger clone, this may be a read error. The CDR3 reads CSVEAKGMDTEAFF. The CDR3 DNA follows: TGCAGCGTTGAAGCGAAGGGGATGGACACTGAAGCTTTCTTT. The V call is TRBV29-1, the J call TRBJ1-1, with a tentative D call TRBD1 (5 bases). Germline-derived CDR1 and CDR2 are SQVTM and ANQGSEA. CDR3 length: 14 amino acids. The V gene lost 1 base and the J gene lost 3 bases, with 12 bases spanning the gap.

This clonotype was seen at least ten times. V and J are TRBV29-1 and TRBJ2-5; no clear D gene. The CDR3 has 13 residues. Germline V lookup: CDR1 SQVTM, CDR2 ANQGSEA. Trimming took 4 bases from V and 6 from J, leaving 15 bases between them. Here the CDR3 DNA reads TGCAGCGTTGCGGCCATGGGCTTGAAGACCCAGTACTTC. Residues: CSVAAMGLKTQYF.

This clonotype was counted ten times or more. The genes are TRBV7-9 and TRBJ1-1; 10 positions agree with TRBD1. J was trimmed by 4 bases and V by 1 base; bases with no gene match: 6. The CDR3 runs to 16 residues. CDR1 and CDR2 (germline): SEHNR, FQNEAQ (reference sequence). Here the CDR3 DNA reads TGTGCCAGCAGCTTAGGGGACAGGGGACAAGCCACTGAAGCTTTCTTT. Translation gives CASSLGDRGQATEAFF.

This clonotype was observed many times. The rearrangement joins TRBV24-1 to TRBJ2-4; D is perhaps TRBD2 (6 bases). The CDR3 contains 15 residues. Germline V gives CDR1 KGHDR, CDR2 SFDVKD. V lost 2 bases, J lost 6 bases, and 13 bases lay in between. CDR3 region: CATSDSHSGRNIQYF. The CDR3 DNA is TGTGCCACCAGTGATTCCCATAGCGGTAGAAACATTCAGTACTTC.

In its sample, this clonotype was seen many times. This chain links TRBV6-2 or TRBV6-3 with TRBJ2-5, with 10 nucleotides matching TRBD1. CDR3 length: 18 amino acids. With V trimmed by 4 bases and J by 3 bases, 14 bases remained unmatched. The germline V gene has CDR1 MNHEY and CDR2 SVGEGT. The CDR3: CASSFDRGLSWEKETQYF. DNA for the CDR3: TGTGCCAGCAGTTTCGACAGGGGGCTATCCTGGGAAAAAGAGACCCAGTACTTC.